This T cell receptor beta chain was sequenced during a study of cytomegalovirus exposure and HLA in healthy donors. After removal of 1 base from V and 5 bases from J, the junction contained 2 bases not matched to a gene. Per the germline V gene, CDR1 is LNHNV and CDR2 is YYDKDF (reference sequence). The CDR3 spans 15 residues. A multiplex PCR was run with 60 Vbeta primers and 13 Jbeta primers. Produced via immunoSEQ multiplex PCR; TCRdb's table is partial and in-frame only. The table shows more than 150,000 clones, with roughly 79% occurring only once. The chain carries TRBV15 and TRBJ2-1; 10 nucleotides match TRBD2. The receptor comes from a woman in her fifties or sixties in good health and CMV-seropositive. The source material was PBMCs. The CDR3 sequence: CATSRGLAGDNEQFF. The CDR3 coding sequence is TGTGCCACCAGCAGAGGCCTAGCGGGAGACAATGAGCAGTTCTTC.